Many counts were recorded for the clone carrying this T cell receptor beta chain. The data derive from a study of T cells in Graves' hyperthyroidism and ophthalmopathy. Study in general: Peripheral blood was obtained at initial diagnosis, preceding any treatment.

Hyperthyroidism in the patients, aged 18 to 65, was newly diagnosed and under 2 months in duration. A patient was excluded if there was uncontrolled infection, other autoimmune disease, pregnancy or lactation. The study based diagnoses on clinical symptoms, serum thyroxine and TRAb, thyroid ultrasound and orbital computed tomography. Trimming cost V 0 bases and J 5 bases, with 6 bases left between them. The CDR3 sequence is 13 residues long. In germline, CDR1 is SGHRS, CDR2 YFSETQ. It was RNA transcripts that yielded the amplified TCR beta CDR3 regions. HTBI primers drove first-round RT-PCR of the TCR CDR3. TCRdb independently ran MiXCR on the multiplex PCR reads; one entry per CDR3 protein. Counted here are around 350,000 distinct CDR3 sequences, about 18% occurring once; the ten biggest clones make up around a third.

Sequenced input: blood. The source of this sequence is a woman aged 25-40 years with Graves' hyperthyroidism that later progressed to Graves' ophthalmopathy. The J gene is TRBJ2-1, the V gene TRBV5-1; D is unresolved. The CDR3 coding sequence is TGCGCCAGCAGCTTGGCCGTGAACAATGAGCAGTTCTTC. Residues: CASSLAVNNEQFF.